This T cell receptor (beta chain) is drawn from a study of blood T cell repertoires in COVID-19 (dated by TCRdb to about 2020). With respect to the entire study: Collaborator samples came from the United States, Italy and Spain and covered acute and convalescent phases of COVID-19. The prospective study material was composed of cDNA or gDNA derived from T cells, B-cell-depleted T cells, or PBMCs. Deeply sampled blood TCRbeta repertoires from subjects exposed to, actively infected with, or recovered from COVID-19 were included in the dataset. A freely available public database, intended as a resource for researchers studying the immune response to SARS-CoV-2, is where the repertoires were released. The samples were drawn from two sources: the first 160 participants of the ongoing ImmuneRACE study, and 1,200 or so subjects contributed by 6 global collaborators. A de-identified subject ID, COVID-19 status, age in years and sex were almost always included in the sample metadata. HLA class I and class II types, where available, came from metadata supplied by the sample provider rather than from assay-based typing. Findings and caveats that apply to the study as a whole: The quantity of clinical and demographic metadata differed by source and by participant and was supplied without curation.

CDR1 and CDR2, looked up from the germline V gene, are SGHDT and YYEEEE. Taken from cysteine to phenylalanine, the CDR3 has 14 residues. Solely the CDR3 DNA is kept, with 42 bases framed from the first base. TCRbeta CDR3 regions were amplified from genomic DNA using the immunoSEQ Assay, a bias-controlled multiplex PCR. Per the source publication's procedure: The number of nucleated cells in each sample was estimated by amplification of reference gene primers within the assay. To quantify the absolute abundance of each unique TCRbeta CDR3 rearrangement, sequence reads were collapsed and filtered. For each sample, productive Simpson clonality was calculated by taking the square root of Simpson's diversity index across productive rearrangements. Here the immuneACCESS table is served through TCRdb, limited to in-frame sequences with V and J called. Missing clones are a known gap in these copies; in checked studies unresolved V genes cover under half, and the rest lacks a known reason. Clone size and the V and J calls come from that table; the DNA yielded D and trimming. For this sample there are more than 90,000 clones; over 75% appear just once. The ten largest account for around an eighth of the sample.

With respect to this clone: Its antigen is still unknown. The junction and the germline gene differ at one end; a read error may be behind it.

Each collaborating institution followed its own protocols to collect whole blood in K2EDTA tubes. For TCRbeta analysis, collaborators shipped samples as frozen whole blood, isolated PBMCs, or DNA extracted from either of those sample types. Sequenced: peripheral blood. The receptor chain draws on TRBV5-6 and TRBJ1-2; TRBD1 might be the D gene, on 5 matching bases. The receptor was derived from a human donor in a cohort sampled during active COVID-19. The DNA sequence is TGTGCCAGCAGCCAGGGCCTTTCTAACTATGGCTGCACCTTC. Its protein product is CASSQGLSNYGCTF.